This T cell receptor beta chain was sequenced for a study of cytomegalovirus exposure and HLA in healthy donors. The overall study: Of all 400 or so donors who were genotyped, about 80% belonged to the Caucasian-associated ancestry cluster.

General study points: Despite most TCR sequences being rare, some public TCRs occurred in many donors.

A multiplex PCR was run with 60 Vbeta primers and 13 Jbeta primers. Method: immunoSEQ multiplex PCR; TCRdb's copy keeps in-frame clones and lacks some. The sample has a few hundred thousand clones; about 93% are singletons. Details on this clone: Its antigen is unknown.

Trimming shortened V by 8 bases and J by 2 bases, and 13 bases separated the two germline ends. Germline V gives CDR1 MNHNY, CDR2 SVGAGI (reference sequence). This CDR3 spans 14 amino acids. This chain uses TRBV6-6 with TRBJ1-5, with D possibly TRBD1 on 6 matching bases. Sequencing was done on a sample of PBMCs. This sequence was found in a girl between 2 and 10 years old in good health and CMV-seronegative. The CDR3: CASSPGAGNQPQHF. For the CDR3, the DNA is TGTGCCAGCTCCCCAGGGGCAGGCAATCAGCCCCAGCATTTT.